The 2 T cell receptor beta chains in this list originate from one sample, sequenced in a study of blood T cell repertoires in COVID-19. Profiling relied on immunoSEQ multiplex PCR, and the TCRdb table lists in-frame clones only, not all of them. Among roughly 67,000 clones listed, 70% to 90% were seen once. The source material was peripheral blood. Every receptor here comes from a man over 45 with acute or convalescent COVID-19.

J is TRBJ1-4 and V is TRBV7-9; 10 nucleotides agree with TRBD1. V dropped 2 bases and J dropped 6; count of bases not matched to a gene: 3. Germline V gene lookup returns CDR1 SEHNR and CDR2 FQNEAQ (reference sequence). The CDR3 sequence is 15 residues long. The CDR3 here is CASSLPGTGDEKLFF. CDR3 sequence (DNA): TGTGCCAGCAGCTTACCCGGGACAGGGGATGAAAAACTGTTTTTT.

This chain links TRBV23-1 with TRBJ1-6; 7 bases agree with TRBD1. TRBV23-1 counts as an open reading frame of uncertain function. The CDR3 covers 15 residues. Germline trimming cut 7 bases from V and 5 bases from J; bases unmatched to any gene: 8. Here the CDR3 reads CASTRRGRDNSPLHF. The CDR3 nucleotides are TGCGCCAGCACCAGAAGGGGGCGGGATAATTCACCCCTCCACTTT.